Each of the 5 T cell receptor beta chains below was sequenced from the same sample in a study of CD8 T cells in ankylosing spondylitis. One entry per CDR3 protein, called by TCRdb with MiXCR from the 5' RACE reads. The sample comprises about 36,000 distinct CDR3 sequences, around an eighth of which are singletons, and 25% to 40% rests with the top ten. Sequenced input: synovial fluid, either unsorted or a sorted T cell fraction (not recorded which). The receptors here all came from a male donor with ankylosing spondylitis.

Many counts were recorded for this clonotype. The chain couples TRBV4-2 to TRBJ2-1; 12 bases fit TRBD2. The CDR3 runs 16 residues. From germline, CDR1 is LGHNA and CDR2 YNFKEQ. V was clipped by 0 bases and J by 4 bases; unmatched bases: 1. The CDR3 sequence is CASSQETSGGYNEQFF. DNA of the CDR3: TGTGCCAGCAGCCAAGAAACTAGCGGGGGGTACAATGAGCAGTTCTTC.

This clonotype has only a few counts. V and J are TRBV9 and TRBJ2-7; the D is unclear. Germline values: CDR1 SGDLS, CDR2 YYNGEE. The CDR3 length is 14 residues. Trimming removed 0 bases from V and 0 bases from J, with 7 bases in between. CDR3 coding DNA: TGTGCCAGCAGCGTAGGCTGGGGCTCCTACGAGCAGTACTTC. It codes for CASSVGWGSYEQYF. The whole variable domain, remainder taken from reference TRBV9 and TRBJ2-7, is DSGVTQTPKHLITATGQRVTLRCSPRSGDLSVYWYQQSLDQGLQFLIQYYNGEERAKGNILERFSAQQFPDLHSELNLSSLELGDSALYFCASSVGWGSYEQYFGPGTRLTVT.

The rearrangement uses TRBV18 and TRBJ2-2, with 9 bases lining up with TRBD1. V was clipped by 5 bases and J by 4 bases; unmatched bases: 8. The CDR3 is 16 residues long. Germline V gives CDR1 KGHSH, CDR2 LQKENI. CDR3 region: CASSSWDRVLTGELFF. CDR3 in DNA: TGTGCCAGCTCATCCTGGGACAGGGTGCTCACCGGGGAGCTGTTTTTT.

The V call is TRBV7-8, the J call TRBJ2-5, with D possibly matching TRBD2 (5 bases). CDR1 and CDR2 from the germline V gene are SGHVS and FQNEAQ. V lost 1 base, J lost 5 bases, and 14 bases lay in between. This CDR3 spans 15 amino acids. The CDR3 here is CASSLGVRGGETQYF. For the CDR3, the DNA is TGTGCCAGCAGCTTAGGCGTCCGGGGTGGGGAGACCCAGTACTTC.

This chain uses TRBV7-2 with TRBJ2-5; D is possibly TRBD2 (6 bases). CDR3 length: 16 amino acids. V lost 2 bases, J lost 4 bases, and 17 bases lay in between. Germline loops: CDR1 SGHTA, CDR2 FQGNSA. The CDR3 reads CASSLTRLDPPETQYF. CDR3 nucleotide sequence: TGTGCCAGCAGCTTAACCCGACTAGACCCACCAGAGACCCAGTACTTC.